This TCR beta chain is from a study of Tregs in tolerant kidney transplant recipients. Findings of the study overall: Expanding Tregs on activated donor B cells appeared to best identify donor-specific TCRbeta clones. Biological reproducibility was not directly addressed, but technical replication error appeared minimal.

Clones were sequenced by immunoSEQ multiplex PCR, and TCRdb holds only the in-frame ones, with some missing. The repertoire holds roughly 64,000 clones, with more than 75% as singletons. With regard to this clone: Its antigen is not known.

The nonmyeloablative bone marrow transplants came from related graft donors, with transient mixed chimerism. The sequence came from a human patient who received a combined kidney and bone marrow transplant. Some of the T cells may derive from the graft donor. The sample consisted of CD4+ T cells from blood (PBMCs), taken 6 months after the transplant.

The CDR3 sequence is CASSSLTSGGFTDTQYF. CDR3 DNA sequence: TGTGCCAGCAGCTCCCTTACTAGCGGGGGTTTCACAGATACGCAGTATTTT. This chain uses TRBV7-2 with TRBJ2-3; TRBD2 matches 11 bases. V gave up 4 bases and J gave up 2 bases; unmatched junction bases: 8. Per the germline V gene, CDR1 is SGHTA and CDR2 is FQGNSA. The CDR3 has 17 residues.